The rows below give T cell receptor beta chains drawn from one sample of a study of blood T cell repertoires in COVID-19. Data came from immunoSEQ multiplex PCR; TCRdb stores just in-frame clones and leaves some out. The sample includes tens of thousands of clones, about nine tenths of them seen just once. Sequencing was performed on peripheral blood. Source of these receptors: a man between 50 and 59 years old with COVID-19, enrolled during active disease. Each CDR3 is given with its conserved first and last residue. Each record gives: D gene, clone size, V gene, J gene, CDR3 protein, CDR3 DNA. The D gene is left open where the match is weak. Clone size is shown for a subset of rows, as once, few, many or a class of expanded clone.

>NA|NA|TRBV5-6|TRBJ1-1
CASSLDPGWDTEAFF
TGTGCCAGCAGCTTGGATCCGGGTTGGGACACTGAAGCTTTCTTT
>NA|NA|TRBV9|TRBJ1-1
CASSGGLRDAEAFF
TGTGCCAGCAGCGGAGGACTCAGAGACGCTGAAGCTTTCTTT
>NA|NA|TRBV6-6|TRBJ1-5
CASTRFSEGQPQHF
TGTGCCAGCACCCGGTTCTCAGAGGGTCAGCCCCAGCATTTT
>TRBD1|NA|TRBV6-5|TRBJ1-2
CASSIQDRGGYGYTF
TGTGCCAGCAGTATCCAGGACAGGGGGGGATATGGCTACACCTTC
>NA|NA|TRBV28|TRBJ2-5
CASSYGETQYF
TGTGCCAGCAGTTACGGGGAGACCCAGTACTTC
>NA|NA|TRBV20-1|TRBJ1-2
CSASVGPWSLLGYTF
TGCAGTGCTAGTGTAGGCCCATGGAGCCTCCTTGGCTACACCTTC
>TRBD2|NA|TRBV4-1|TRBJ2-7
CASSQGTSGYEQYF
TGCGCCAGCAGCCAAGGGACTAGCGGCTACGAGCAGTACTTC
>TRBD1|NA|TRBV7-9|TRBJ1-1
CASSAQGVNTEAFF
TGTGCCAGCAGCGCACAGGGGGTGAACACTGAAGCTTTCTTT
>TRBD1|NA|TRBV6-6|TRBJ2-1
CASRRQGTDNEQFF
TGTGCCAGCAGGCGACAGGGGACCGACAATGAGCAGTTCTTC
>NA|NA|TRBV7-6|TRBJ2-2
CASRFTNTGELFF
TGTGCCAGCAGGTTTACGAACACCGGGGAGCTGTTTTTT
>TRBD1|NA|TRBV6-4|TRBJ1-2
CASSDSGTGADTNYGYTF
TGTGCCAGCAGTGACTCGGGGACAGGGGCCGATACTAACTATGGCTACACCTTC
>NA|NA|TRBV7-9|TRBJ2-7
CASSLGLRAPYEQYF
TGTGCCAGCAGCTTAGGGTTGAGGGCCCCCTACGAGCAGTACTTC
>NA|NA|TRBV4-1|TRBJ1-2
CASSQLGRLTYGYTF
TGCGCCAGCAGCCAATTAGGCAGGTTGACCTATGGCTACACCTTC
>NA|NA|TRBV7-2|TRBJ2-7
CASSADTSSEQYF
TGTGCCAGCAGCGCCGATACTAGTTCCGAGCAGTACTTC
>NA|NA|TRBV18|TRBJ2-1
CASSPPSRSSSYNEQFF
TGTGCCAGCTCACCACCGAGTCGCTCGAGCTCCTACAATGAGCAGTTCTTC
>NA|NA|TRBV10-3|TRBJ1-1
CAISESRGGGEAFF
TGTGCCATCAGTGAGTCGAGGGGGGGAGGTGAAGCTTTCTTT
>TRBD1|NA|TRBV6-5|TRBJ1-5
CASSPWTGGNQPQHF
TGTGCCAGCAGTCCTTGGACAGGGGGCAATCAGCCCCAGCATTTT
>NA|NA|TRBV5-5|TRBJ1-5
CASSLGQALSNQPQHF
TGTGCCAGCAGCTTGGGACAGGCCCTTAGCAATCAGCCCCAGCATTTT
>NA|NA|TRBV5-4|TRBJ1-3
CASSADRTSGNTIYF
TGTGCCAGCAGCGCTGACAGAACCTCTGGAAACACCATATATTTT
>TRBD1|NA|TRBV11-3|TRBJ2-2
CASRRQGNTGELFF
TGTGCCAGCAGACGACAGGGGAACACCGGGGAGCTGTTTTTT
>NA|NA|TRBV19|TRBJ1-5
CASRPTGLNQPQHF
TGTGCCAGTAGACCTACAGGGCTGAATCAGCCCCAGCATTTT
>TRBD1|NA|TRBV2|TRBJ2-7
CASLRQGRYEQYF
TGTGCCAGCCTAAGACAGGGCCGTTACGAGCAGTACTTC
>TRBD2|NA|TRBV6-5|TRBJ2-3
CASSPIAGSTDTQYF
TGTGCCAGCAGCCCAATAGCGGGAAGCACAGATACGCAGTATTTT
>TRBD1|NA|TRBV15|TRBJ1-6
CATSGGTATYNSPLHF
TGTGCCACCAGCGGGGGGACAGCCACTTATAATTCACCCCTCCACTTT
>TRBD2|NA|TRBV6-6|TRBJ2-1
CASSPLTSGRVDEQFF
TGTGCCAGCAGTCCACTGACTAGCGGGAGGGTCGATGAGCAGTTCTTC
>NA|NA|TRBV2|TRBJ1-4
CASSEQEKLFF
TGTGCCAGCAGTGAACAAGAAAAACTGTTTTTT
>TRBD2|NA|TRBV6-1|TRBJ2-5
CASSELAGGQETQYF
TGTGCCAGCAGTGAACTAGCGGGAGGGCAAGAGACCCAGTACTTC
>TRBD2|NA|TRBV9|TRBJ2-1
CASSVREGTSGRKGNEQFF
TGTGCCAGCAGCGTCAGGGAAGGGACTAGCGGGAGAAAGGGCAATGAGCAGTTCTTC
>NA|NA|TRBV4-1|TRBJ1-4
CASSQDRGGQINEKLFF
TGCGCCAGCAGCCAAGATCGGGGGGGCCAAATTAATGAAAAACTGTTTTTT
>TRBD1|NA|TRBV25-1|TRBJ1-4
CASSDRTGGNEKLFF
TGTGCCAGCAGTGACCGGACAGGGGGTAATGAAAAACTGTTTTTT
>NA|NA|TRBV18|TRBJ2-7
CASSPPQTYEQYF
TGTGCCAGCTCACCACCGCAGACCTACGAGCAGTACTTC
>NA|NA|TRBV7-2|TRBJ2-3
CASSLLTTSTDTQYF
TGTGCCAGCAGCTTACTGACTACTAGCACAGATACGCAGTATTTT
>TRBD2|few|TRBV7-2|TRBJ2-7
CASSTGTSGSYEQYF
TGTGCCAGCAGCACCGGGACTAGCGGGAGCTACGAGCAGTACTTC
>NA|NA|TRBV24-1|TRBJ2-1
CATSDPARGPSEQFF
TGTGCCACCAGCGACCCTGCCCGCGGCCCTAGTGAGCAGTTCTTC
>TRBD2|NA|TRBV4-2|TRBJ2-1
CASSQDLLAENYNEQFF
TGTGCCAGCAGCCAAGATCTCCTAGCGGAAAATTACAATGAGCAGTTCTTC
>TRBD2|once|TRBV9|TRBJ2-3
CASSVRTGGDTQYF
TGTGCCAGCAGCGTCCGGACGGGGGGGGATACGCAGTATTTT
>NA|once|TRBV6-4|TRBJ1-4
CASSGRDGDNEKLFF
TGTGCCAGCAGTGGCCGGGATGGAGATAATGAAAAACTGTTTTTT
>NA|NA|TRBV29-1|TRBJ1-2
CSVADSAMGSVDGYTF
TGCAGCGTTGCCGACAGTGCTATGGGTTCCGTGGACGGCTACACCTTC
>NA|NA|TRBV7-6|TRBJ2-7
CASSPPRDPYEQYF
TGTGCCAGCAGCCCCCCGCGGGATCCCTACGAGCAGTACTTC
>NA|NA|TRBV6-2/TRBV6-3|TRBJ2-7
CASSGSVYEQYF
TGTGCCAGCAGCGGGAGCGTTTACGAGCAGTACTTC
>NA|NA|TRBV6-4|TRBJ2-2
CASSDSWGGTGELFF
TGTGCCAGCAGTGACTCCTGGGGAGGCACCGGGGAGCTGTTTTTT
>TRBD1|NA|TRBV14|TRBJ1-3
CASSPGTGFGNTIYF
TGTGCCAGCAGCCCCGGGACAGGTTTTGGAAACACCATATATTTT
>TRBD1|NA|TRBV5-6|TRBJ2-1
CASSWGQGAYNEQFF
TGTGCCAGCAGCTGGGGACAGGGGGCCTACAATGAGCAGTTCTTC
>NA|NA|TRBV5-4|TRBJ2-1
CASSLIRSNNEQFF
TGTGCCAGCAGCTTGATCAGGTCAAACAATGAGCAGTTCTTC
>TRBD2|NA|TRBV3-1/TRBV3-2|TRBJ2-1
CASRGTRDNEQFF
TGTGCCAGCCGCGGGACTAGAGACAATGAGCAGTTCTTC
>NA|NA|TRBV10-3|TRBJ1-5
CAISESIQGNQPQHF
TGTGCCATCAGTGAGTCCATACAGGGCAATCAGCCCCAGCATTTT
>TRBD2|once|TRBV2|TRBJ2-1
CASKGLAGSYNEQFF
TGTGCCAGCAAGGGACTAGCGGGTTCCTACAATGAGCAGTTCTTC
>NA|NA|TRBV3-1/TRBV3-2|TRBJ1-3
CASSHSAGNTIYF
TGTGCCAGCAGCCACTCCGCTGGAAACACCATATATTTT
>NA|once|TRBV30|TRBJ2-3
CAWSAGGTDTQYF
TGTGCCTGGAGTGCGGGAGGCACAGATACGCAGTATTTT
>NA|once|TRBV6-4|TRBJ2-5
CASSEAGNQETQYF
TGTGCCAGCAGTGAGGCGGGCAACCAAGAGACCCAGTACTTC
>TRBD1|NA|TRBV6-5|TRBJ2-7
CASSSNRGPYEQYF
TGTGCCAGCAGTTCTAACAGGGGTCCCTACGAGCAGTACTTC
>NA|once|TRBV6-4|TRBJ1-2
CASSDGPSNYGYTF
TGTGCCAGCAGTGACGGGCCTTCTAACTATGGCTACACCTTC
>NA|NA|TRBV2|TRBJ1-2
CASGMAGDYGYTF
TGTGCCAGCGGAATGGCAGGGGACTATGGCTACACCTTC